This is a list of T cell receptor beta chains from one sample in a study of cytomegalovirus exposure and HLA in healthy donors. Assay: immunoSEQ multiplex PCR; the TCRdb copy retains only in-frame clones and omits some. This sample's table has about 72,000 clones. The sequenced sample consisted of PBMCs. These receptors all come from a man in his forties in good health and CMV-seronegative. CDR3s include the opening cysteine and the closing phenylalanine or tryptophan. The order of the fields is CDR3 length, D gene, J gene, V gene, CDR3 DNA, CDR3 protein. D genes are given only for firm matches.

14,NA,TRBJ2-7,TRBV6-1,TGTGCCAGCAGTGACGTCGGGAGAAGAAACGAGCAGTACTTC,CASSDVGRRNEQYF
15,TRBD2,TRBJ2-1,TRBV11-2,TGTGCCAGCAGCCTAGCGGGGGGGAGTCACAATGAGCAGTTCTTC,CASSLAGGSHNEQFF
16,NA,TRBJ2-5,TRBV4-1,TGCGCCAGCAGCCAAGAAGGGGGTCCCCCGGGTGAGACCCAGTACTTC,CASSQEGGPPGETQYF
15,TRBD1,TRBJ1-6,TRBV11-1,TGTGCCAGCAGCGTTGGGACAGCAGTTAATTCACCCCTCCACTTT,CASSVGTAVNSPLHF
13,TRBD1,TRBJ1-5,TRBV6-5,TGTGCCAGCAGTCGGGACAGGGATCAGCCCCAGCATTTT,CASSRDRDQPQHF
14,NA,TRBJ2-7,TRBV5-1,TGCGCCAGCAGCTTGGGAACGCGGACCTACGAGCAGTACTTC,CASSLGTRTYEQYF
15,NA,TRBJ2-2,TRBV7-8,TGTGCCAGCAGCTTATTAGGGGCCTACACCGGGGAGCTGTTTTTT,CASSLLGAYTGELFF
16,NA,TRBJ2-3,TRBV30,TGTGCCTGGAGTGTAAGGGGAATGGAGTACGCAGATACGCAGTATTTT,CAWSVRGMEYADTQYF
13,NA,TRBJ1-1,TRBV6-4,TGTGCCAGCAGTAGGGAGGAGAACACTGAAGCTTTCTTT,CASSREENTEAFF
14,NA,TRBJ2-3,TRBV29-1,TGCAGCGTTTCGGGGGGCCAAAGCACAGATACGCAGTATTTT,CSVSGGQSTDTQYF
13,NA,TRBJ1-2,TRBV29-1,TGCAGCGTTGAATTGTGGGCCAACTATGGCTACACCTTC,CSVELWANYGYTF
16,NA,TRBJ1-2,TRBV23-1,TGCGCCAGCAGTCTCTGGACAGTCCCCCGTAACTATGGCTACACCTTC,CASSLWTVPRNYGYTF
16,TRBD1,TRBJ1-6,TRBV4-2,TGTGCCAGCAGCCAGGAGGGACAGGGGAGTAATTCACCCCTCCACTTT,CASSQEGQGSNSPLHF
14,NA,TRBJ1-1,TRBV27,TGTGCCAGCAGTTCGCCAGGCAGGAACACTGAAGCTTTCTTT,CASSSPGRNTEAFF
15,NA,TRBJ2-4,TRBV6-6,TGTGCCAGCAGTTACTCGGGGGACAAGGAAAACATTCAGTACTTC,CASSYSGDKENIQYF
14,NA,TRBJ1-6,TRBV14,TGTGCCAGCAGCCAAATCGAACCAGATTCACCCCTCCACTTT,CASSQIEPDSPLHF
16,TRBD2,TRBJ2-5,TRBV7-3,TGTGCCAGCAGCCTCACCGGGACTAGCGGCCAAGAGACCCAGTACTTC,CASSLTGTSGQETQYF
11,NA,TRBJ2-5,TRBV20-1,TGCAGTGCTGCAGGGGAAGAGACCCAGTACTTC,CSAAGEETQYF
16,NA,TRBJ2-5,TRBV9,TGTGCCAGCAGCGAGGGGGTCCAAGCCACACAAGAGACCCAGTACTTC,CASSEGVQATQETQYF
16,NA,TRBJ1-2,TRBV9,TGTGCCAGCAGCGTAGCTGGGAGGTTGGACCACTATGGCTACACCTTC,CASSVAGRLDHYGYTF
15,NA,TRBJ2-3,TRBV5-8,TGTGCCAGCAGCTTATATCGCGGGGTTCCAGATACGCAGTATTTT,CASSLYRGVPDTQYF
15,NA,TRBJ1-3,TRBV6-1,TGTGCCAGCAGTGAAGCCAAGGGGCTTGGAAACACCATATATTTT,CASSEAKGLGNTIYF
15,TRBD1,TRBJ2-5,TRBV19,TGTGCCAGTAGTATAGGCCACAGGGGTGGAGAGACCCAGTACTTC,CASSIGHRGGETQYF
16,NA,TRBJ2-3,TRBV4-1,TGCGCCAGCAGCCAAGATAAGGGGGTTGGCACAGATACGCAGTATTTT,CASSQDKGVGTDTQYF
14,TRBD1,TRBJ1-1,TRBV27,TGTGCCAGCAGTTTATCGGCAGGGGGCACTGAAGCTTTCTTT,CASSLSAGGTEAFF
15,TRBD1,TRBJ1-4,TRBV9,TGTGCCAGCAGTCAGGGGGAGGCAACTAATGAAAAACTGTTTTTT,CASSQGEATNEKLFF
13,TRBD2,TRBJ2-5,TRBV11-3,TGTGCCAGCAGCCCCGGACTAGCGGGGACCCAGTACTTC,CASSPGLAGTQYF
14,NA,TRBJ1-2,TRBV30,TGTGCCTGGAGTGGAGGTCCGGCAGTCTATGGCTACACCTTC,CAWSGGPAVYGYTF
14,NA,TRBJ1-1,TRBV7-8,TGTGCCAGCAGCCGGGCCCGGGGAGACACTGAAGCTTTCTTT,CASSRARGDTEAFF
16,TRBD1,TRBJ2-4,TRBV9,TGTGCCAGCAGCGGAGGACAGGGCCTGGACAAAAACATTCAGTACTTC,CASSGGQGLDKNIQYF
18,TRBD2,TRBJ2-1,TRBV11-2,TGTGCCAGCAGCTTAGGGGGAAGCGGGGGGTACAGATACAATGAGCAGTTCTTC,CASSLGGSGGYRYNEQFF
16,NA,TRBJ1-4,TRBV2,TGTGCCAGCAGTGAAGCACCGACATCTACTAATGAAAAACTGTTTTTT,CASSEAPTSTNEKLFF
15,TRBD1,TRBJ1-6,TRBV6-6,TGTGCCAGCAGTTACTCGCCGACAGGGGGTTCACCCCTCCACTTT,CASSYSPTGGSPLHF
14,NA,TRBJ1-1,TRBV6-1,TGTGCCAGCAGACCCCCGGGAGGGAACACTGAAGCTTTCTTT,CASRPPGGNTEAFF
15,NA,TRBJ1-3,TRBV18,TGTGCCAGCTCATCCGACAGAGGATCTGGAAACACCATATATTTT,CASSSDRGSGNTIYF
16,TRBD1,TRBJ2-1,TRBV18,TGTGCCAGCTCACCATGGGGAACAGGGGGCCACAATGAGCAGTTCTTC,CASSPWGTGGHNEQFF
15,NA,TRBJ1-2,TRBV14,TGTGCCAGCAGCCCCGGGGTTACATTAAACTATGGCTACACCTTC,CASSPGVTLNYGYTF
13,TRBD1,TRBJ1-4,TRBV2,TGTGCCAGCAGTCGGGACAGCAATGAAAAACTGTTTTTT,CASSRDSNEKLFF
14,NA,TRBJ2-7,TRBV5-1,TGCGCCAGCAGCTTAACAGTGAGCTCCTACGAGCAGTACTTC,CASSLTVSSYEQYF
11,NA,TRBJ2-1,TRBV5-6,TGTGCCAGCAGCTTTAAGCATGAGCAGTTCTTC,CASSFKHEQFF
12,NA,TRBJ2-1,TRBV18,TGTGCCAGCTCAGCACAGGCGGGTGAGCAGTTCTTC,CASSAQAGEQFF
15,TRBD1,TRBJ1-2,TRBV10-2,TGCGCCAGCAGTATAGACAGGGGCGCCCTTAGTGGCTACACCTTC,CASSIDRGALSGYTF
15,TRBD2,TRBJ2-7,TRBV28,TGTGCCAGCAGTCCGGCCCAGACTAGCGTGAGCGAGCAGTACTTC,CASSPAQTSVSEQYF
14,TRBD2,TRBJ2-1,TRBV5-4,TGTGCCAGCAGCCTGAGCGGGGGGTACAATGAGCAGTTCTTC,CASSLSGGYNEQFF
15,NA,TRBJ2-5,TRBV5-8,TGTGCCAGCAGCTTGTTCGGGACAATTACAGAGACCCAGTACTTC,CASSLFGTITETQYF
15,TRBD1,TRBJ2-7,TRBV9,TGTGCCAGCAGCGTTGGGGACAGGAGCTCCTACGAGCAGTACTTC,CASSVGDRSSYEQYF
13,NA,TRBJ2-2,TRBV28,TGTGCAACTTGGTCCTTTAACACCGGGGAGCTGTTTTTT,CATWSFNTGELFF
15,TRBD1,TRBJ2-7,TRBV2,TGTGCCAGCAGTTCTACGGACAGGGGACGGGAGCCACCATCATTC,CASSSTDRGREPPSF
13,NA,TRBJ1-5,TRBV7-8,TGTGCCAGCAGCTACAGGGTCGGACAGCCCCAGCATTTT,CASSYRVGQPQHF
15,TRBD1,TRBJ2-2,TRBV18,TGTGCCAGCTCACCTGGGACAGGGGACACCGGGGAGCTGTTTTTT,CASSPGTGDTGELFF